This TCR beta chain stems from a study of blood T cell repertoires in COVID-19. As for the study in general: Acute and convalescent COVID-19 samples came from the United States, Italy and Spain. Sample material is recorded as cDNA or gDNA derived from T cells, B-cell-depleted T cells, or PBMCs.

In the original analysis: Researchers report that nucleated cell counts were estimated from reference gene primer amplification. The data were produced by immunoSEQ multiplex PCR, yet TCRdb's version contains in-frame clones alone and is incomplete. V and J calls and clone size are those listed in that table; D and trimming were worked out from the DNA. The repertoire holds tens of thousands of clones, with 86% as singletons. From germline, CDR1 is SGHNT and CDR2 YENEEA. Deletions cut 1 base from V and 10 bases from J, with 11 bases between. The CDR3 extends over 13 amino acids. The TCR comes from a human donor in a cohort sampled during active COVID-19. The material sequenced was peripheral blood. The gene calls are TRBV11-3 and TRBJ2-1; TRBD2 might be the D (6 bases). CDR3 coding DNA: TGTGCCAGCAGCTTAGTCGACGGAGGGGAGCAGTTCTTC. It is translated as CASSLVDGGEQFF.